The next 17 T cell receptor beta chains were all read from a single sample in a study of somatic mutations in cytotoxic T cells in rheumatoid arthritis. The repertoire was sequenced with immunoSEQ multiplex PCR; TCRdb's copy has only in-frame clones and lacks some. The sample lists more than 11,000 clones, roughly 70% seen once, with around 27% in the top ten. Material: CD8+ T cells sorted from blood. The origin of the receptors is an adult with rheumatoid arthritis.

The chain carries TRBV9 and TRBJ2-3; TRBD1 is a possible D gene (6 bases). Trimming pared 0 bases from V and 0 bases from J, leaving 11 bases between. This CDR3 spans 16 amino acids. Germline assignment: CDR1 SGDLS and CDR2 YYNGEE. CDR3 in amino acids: CASSVASTGSTDTQYF. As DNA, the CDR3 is TGTGCCAGCAGCGTAGCCTCGACAGGAAGCACAGATACGCAGTATTTT.

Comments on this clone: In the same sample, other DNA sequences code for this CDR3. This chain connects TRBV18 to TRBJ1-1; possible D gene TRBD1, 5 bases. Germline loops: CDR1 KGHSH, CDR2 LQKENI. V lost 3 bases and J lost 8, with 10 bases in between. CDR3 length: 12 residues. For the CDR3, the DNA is TGTGCCAGCTCACCCGGGACGGACGAAGCTTTCTTT. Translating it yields CASSPGTDEAFF.

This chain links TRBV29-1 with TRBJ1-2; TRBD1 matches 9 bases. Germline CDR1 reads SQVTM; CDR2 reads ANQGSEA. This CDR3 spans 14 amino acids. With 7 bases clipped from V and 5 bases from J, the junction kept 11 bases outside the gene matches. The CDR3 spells CSGTGGSTLYGYTF. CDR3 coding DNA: TGCAGCGGAACAGGGGGCTCCACCCTTTATGGCTACACCTTC.

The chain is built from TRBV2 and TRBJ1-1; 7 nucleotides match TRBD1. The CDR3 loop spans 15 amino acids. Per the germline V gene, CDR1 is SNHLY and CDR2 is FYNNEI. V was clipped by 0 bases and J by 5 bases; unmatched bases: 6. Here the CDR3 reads CASSEAAGGGTEAFF. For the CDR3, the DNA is TGTGCCAGCAGTGAAGCCGCAGGGGGGGGGACTGAAGCTTTCTTT.

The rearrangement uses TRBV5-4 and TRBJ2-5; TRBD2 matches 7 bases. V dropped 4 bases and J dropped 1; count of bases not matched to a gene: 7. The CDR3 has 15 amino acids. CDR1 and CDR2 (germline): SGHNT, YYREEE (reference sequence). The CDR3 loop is CASSPGWGGQETQYF. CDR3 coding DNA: TGTGCCAGCAGCCCCGGCTGGGGGGGCCAAGAGACCCAGTACTTC.

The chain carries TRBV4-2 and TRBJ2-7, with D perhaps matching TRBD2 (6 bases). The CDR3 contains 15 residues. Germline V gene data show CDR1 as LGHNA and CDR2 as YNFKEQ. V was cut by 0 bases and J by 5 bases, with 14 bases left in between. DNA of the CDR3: TGTGCCAGCAGCCAAGACCGGGACTCCTCGGACGAGCAGTACTTC. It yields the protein CASSQDRDSSDEQYF.

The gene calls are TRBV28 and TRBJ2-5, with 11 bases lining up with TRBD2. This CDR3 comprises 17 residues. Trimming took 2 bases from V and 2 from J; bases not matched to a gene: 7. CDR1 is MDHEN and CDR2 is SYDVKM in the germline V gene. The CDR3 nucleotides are TGTGCCAGCAGTTTAGTAGCGGGGGGGCCATTTCAAGAGACCCAGTACTTC. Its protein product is CASSLVAGGPFQETQYF.

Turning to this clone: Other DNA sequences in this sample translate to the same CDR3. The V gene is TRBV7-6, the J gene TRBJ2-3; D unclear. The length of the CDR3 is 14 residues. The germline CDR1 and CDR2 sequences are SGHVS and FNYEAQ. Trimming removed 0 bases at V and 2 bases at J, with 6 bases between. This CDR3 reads CASSLAGNTDTQYF. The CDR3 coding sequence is TGTGCCAGCAGCTTAGCGGGGAACACAGATACGCAGTATTTT. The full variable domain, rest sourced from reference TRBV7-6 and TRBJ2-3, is GAGVSQSPRYKVTKRGQDVALRCDPISGHVSLYWYRQALGQGPEFLTYFNYEAQQDKSGLPNDRFSAERPEGSISTLTIQRTEQRDSAMYRCASSLAGNTDTQYFGPGTRLTVL.

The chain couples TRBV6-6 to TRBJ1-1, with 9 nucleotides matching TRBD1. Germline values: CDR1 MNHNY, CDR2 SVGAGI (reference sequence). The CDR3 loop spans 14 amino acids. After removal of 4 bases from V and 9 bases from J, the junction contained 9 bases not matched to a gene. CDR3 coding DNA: TGTGCCAGCAGTTCGACAGGGGGTCGGGTCAAAGCTTTCTTT. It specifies CASSSTGGRVKAFF.

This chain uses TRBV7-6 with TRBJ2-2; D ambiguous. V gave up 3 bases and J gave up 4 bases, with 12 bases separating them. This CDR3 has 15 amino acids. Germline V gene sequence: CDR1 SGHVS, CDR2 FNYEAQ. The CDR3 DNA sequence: TGTGCCAGCAGCTTGAGTCAGTTACTCACCGGGGAGCTGTTTTTT. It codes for CASSLSQLLTGELFF.

CDR3 sequence: CASSVDRLNGGNTIYF. The CDR3 DNA follows: TGTGCCAGCAGCGTTGACAGGTTAAACGGTGGAAACACCATATATTTT. The rearrangement joins TRBV9 to TRBJ1-3, with D perhaps TRBD1 (6 bases). In germline, CDR1 is SGDLS, CDR2 YYNGEE. The CDR3 length is 16 residues. Trimming cost V 2 bases and J 3 bases, with 15 bases left between them.

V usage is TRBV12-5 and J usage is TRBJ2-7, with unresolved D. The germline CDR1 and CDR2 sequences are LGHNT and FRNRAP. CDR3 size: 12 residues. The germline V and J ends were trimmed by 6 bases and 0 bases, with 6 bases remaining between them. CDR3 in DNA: TGTGCTAGTGGGCCAAGCTCCTACGAGCAGTACTTC. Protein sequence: CASGPSSYEQYF.

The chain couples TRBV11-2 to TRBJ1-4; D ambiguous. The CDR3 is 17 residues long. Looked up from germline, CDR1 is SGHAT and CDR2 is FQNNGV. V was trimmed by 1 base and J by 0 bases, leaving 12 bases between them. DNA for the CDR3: TGTGCCAGCAGCTTAGGTGGCAGCGGATCAACTAATGAAAAACTGTTTTTT. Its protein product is CASSLGGSGSTNEKLFF.

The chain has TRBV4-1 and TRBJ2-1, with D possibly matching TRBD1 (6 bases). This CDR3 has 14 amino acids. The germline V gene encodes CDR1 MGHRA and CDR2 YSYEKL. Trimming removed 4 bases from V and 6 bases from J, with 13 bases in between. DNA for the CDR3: TGCGCCAGCAGCCTAGCAGGGGACGTCAATGAGCAGTTCTTC. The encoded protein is CASSLAGDVNEQFF.

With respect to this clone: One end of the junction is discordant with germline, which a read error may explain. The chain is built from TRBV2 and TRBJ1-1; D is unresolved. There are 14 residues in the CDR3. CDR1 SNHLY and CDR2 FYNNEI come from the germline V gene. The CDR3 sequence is CASRARGGNTAAFF. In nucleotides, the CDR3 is TGTGCCAGCAGGGCGCGGGGTGGGAACACTGCAGCTTTCTTT.

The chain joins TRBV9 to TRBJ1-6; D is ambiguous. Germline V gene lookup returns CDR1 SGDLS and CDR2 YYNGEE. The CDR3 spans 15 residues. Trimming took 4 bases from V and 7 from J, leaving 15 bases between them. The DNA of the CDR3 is TGTGCCAGCAGCTCGGGCTCAGAGCAAAATTCACCCCTCCACTTT. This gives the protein CASSSGSEQNSPLHF.

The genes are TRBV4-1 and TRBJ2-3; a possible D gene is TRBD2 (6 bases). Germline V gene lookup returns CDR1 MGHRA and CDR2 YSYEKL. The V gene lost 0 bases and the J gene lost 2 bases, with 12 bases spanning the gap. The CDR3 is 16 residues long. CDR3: CASSQEGREITDTQYF. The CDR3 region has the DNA TGCGCCAGCAGCCAAGAAGGCCGGGAGATCACAGATACGCAGTATTTT.